This T cell receptor (beta chain) was profiled in a study of T cells after yellow fever vaccination. Whole-study context: Preparation of fractions with low cell numbers was performed using SMART-Seq v4 Ultra Low Input.

Germline loops: CDR1 SEHNR, CDR2 FQNEAQ (reference sequence). CDR3 length: 15 residues. Trimming left V 2 bases short and J 0 bases short, with 10 bases between. Study-level points and caveats: The booster response re-showed most primary clones: roughly 97% CD4, more than 70% CD8. A limited proportion of clonotypes was detected within both the CD4 and CD8 compartments.

TCRdb re-called the 5' RACE reads through MiXCR, storing one row per CDR3 protein. In the table there are about 300,000 distinct CDR3 sequences, around 4.1% of which are singletons. This clonotype has at least ten counts. Its antigen remains unknown. The receptor was derived from a man aged 18-30 years who received the YFV17D yellow fever vaccine. V usage is TRBV7-9 and J usage is TRBJ2-5; a weak D match, TRBD2 (6 bases). The sequences come from PBMCs, collected 5 days after the yellow fever booster vaccination. CDR3 nucleotide sequence: TGTGCCAGCAGCTTAAGTTGGGACTACCAAGAGACCCAGTACTTC. Amino acids: CASSLSWDYQETQYF.